This entry describes one TCR beta chain. This sample is part of a study of CXCR3-negative and CXCR3-positive naive CD8 T cells. CDR3 length equals 17 residues. From germline, CDR1 is KGHDR and CDR2 SFDVKD. The TRB libraries of cDNA were built by UMI-labeled 5' RACE. TCRdb reprocessed the 5' RACE reads and stores each CDR3 protein as one record, lacking DNA. The sample holds tens of thousands of distinct CDR3 sequences. The chain recombines TRBV24-1 with TRBJ1-5. The receptor was isolated from a human donor in good health. Some clones in this sample may be carry-over from other donors' samples. Specimen: naive CXCR3- CD8+ T cells from blood. Subset here: CD45RO-CCR7+CD27+CD95- naive CD8+ T cells lacking CXCR3 (TNR3-). The CDR3 region is CATSDSGSGNVNQPQHF.